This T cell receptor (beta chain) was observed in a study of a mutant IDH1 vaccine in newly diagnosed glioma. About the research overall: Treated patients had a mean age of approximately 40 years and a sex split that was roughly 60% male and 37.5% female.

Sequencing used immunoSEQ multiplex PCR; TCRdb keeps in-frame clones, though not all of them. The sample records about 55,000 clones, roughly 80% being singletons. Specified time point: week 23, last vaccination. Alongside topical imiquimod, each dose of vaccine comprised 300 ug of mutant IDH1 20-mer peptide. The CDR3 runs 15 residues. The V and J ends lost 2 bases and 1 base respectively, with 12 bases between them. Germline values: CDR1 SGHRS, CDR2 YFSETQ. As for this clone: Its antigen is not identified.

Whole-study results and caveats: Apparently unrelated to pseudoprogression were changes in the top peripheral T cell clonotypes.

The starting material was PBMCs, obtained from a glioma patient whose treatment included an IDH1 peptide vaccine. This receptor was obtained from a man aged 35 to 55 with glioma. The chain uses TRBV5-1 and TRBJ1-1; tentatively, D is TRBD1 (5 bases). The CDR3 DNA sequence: TGCGCCAGCAGCTTTTCCCAGGGTGGGAACACTGAAGCTTTCTTT. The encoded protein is CASSFSQGGNTEAFF.